This TCR beta chain appears in the sequencing data of a study of PD-L1 blockade in urothelial cancer. On the study more broadly: Patients had received 0 to 3 prior chemotherapy regimens. Analyzed time points were 3 weeks (second dose) and 6 weeks after therapy began. Study-wide findings and caveats: Pretreatment TCR clonality in blood under the median foretold superior survival.

The CDR3 length is 17 residues. CDR1 and CDR2 (germline): SEHNR, FQNEAQ (reference sequence). V lost 4 bases to trimming and J lost 3 bases; unmatched junction nucleotides: 8. Notes on this clone: Its antigen is not identified.

Using immunoSEQ multiplex PCR, the repertoire was profiled, and TCRdb retains in-frame clones only, with some absent. The sample includes approximately 110,000 clones, about 85% of them seen just once. The sequenced sample was PBMCs, obtained around atezolizumab (anti-PD-L1) treatment. This chain uses TRBV7-9 with TRBJ1-6, with 8 bases that match TRBD1. The sequence derives from a man aged 50 or older with urothelial cancer. CDR3 sequence reads: CASSSGQGNYYNSPLHF. CDR3 DNA sequence: TGTGCCAGCAGCTCAGGACAGGGAAATTACTATAATTCACCCCTCCACTTT.